This T cell receptor (beta chain) stems from a study of T cell responses to AZD1222 COVID-19 vaccine. As for the study in general: Pooling was applied to second doses at about 4 or about 12 weeks.

Germline lookup yields CDR1 SGHRS and CDR2 YFSETQ. V lost 2 bases to trimming and J lost 5 bases, with 13 bases between them. CDR3 length equals 14 residues. Repertoires were generated with immunoSEQ multiplex PCR, while TCRdb's copy carries only in-frame clones and drops some. The data contain 120,000 to 150,000 clones, 70% to 90% of them singletons. Comment on this clone: Its antigen is still unknown.

Study-wide results and limits: Donors were mostly white British, more females; clonal diversity possibly underestimated. Repertoires were sampled only after the peak T cell response. Baseline serology detected seropositivity in only a handful of AZD1222 recipients.

The material sequenced was peripheral blood, taken on day 0 of AZD1222 vaccination. The J gene is TRBJ2-5, the V gene TRBV5-1, with D possibly TRBD1 on 6 matching bases. This clonotype was obtained from an adult in good health. The CDR3 region is CASSFGQGTETQYF. CDR3 coding DNA: TGCGCCAGCAGCTTCGGGCAGGGGACGGAGACCCAGTACTTC. Looking up the rest from reference TRBV5-1 and TRBJ2-5 gives the full variable domain: KAGVTQTPRYLIKTRGQQVTLSCSPISGHRSVSWYQQTPGQGLQFLFEYFSETQRNKGNFPGRFSGRQFSNSRSEMNVSTLELGDSALYLCASSFGQGTETQYFGPGTRLLVL.